The entry below gives a single T cell receptor (beta chain) sequence along with its context. During active infection, Seattle patients enrolled and were then monitored through disease. The sample originates from a study of blood T cell repertoires in COVID-19. About the study: Some COVID-19 samples were acute and others convalescent; all came from the United States, Italy and Spain. Sample material is recorded as cDNA or gDNA derived from T cells, B-cell-depleted T cells, or PBMCs.

Per the study methods: Amplification of reference gene primers provided the estimated nucleated cell counts. The data were produced by immunoSEQ multiplex PCR, yet TCRdb's version contains in-frame clones alone and is incomplete. V and J calls plus clone size are reproduced from that table; the DNA served to infer D and trimming. The table records more than 300,000 clones, around nine tenths of them present only once. Looked up from germline, CDR1 is SGHTA and CDR2 is FQGNSA. V gave up 4 bases and J gave up 7 bases; unmatched junction bases: 5. The length of the CDR3 is 15 residues. J is TRBJ1-6 and V is TRBV7-2; 9 bases fit TRBD1. Sequencing input: peripheral blood. The TCR comes from a woman in her seventies with COVID-19, enrolled during active disease. The CDR3 sequence is CASSSGQGRNSPLHF. CDR3 nucleotide sequence: TGTGCCAGCAGCTCCGGACAGGGGAGGAATTCACCCCTCCACTTT. The variable domain in full, completed from reference TRBV7-2 and TRBJ1-6, reads GAGVSQSPSNKVTEKGKDVELRCDPISGHTALYWYRQSLGQGLEFLIYFQGNSAPDKSGLPSDRFSAERTGGSVSTLTIQRTQQEDSAVYLCASSSGQGRNSPLHFGNGTRLTVT.